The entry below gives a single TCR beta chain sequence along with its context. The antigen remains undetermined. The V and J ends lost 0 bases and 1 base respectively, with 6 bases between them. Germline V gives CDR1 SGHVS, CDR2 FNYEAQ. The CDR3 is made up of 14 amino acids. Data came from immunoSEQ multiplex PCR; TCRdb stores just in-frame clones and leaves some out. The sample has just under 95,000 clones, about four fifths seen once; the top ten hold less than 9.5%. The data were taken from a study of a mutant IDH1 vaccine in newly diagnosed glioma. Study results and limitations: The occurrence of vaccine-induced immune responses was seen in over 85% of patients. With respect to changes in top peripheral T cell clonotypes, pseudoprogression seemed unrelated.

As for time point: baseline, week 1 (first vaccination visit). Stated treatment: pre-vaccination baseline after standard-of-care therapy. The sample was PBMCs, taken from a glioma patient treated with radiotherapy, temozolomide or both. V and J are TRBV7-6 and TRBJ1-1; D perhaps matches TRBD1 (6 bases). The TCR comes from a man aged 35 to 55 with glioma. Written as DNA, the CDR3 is TGTGCCAGCAGCTTAGCGACAGGGAACACTGAAGCTTTCTTT. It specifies CASSLATGNTEAFF.